A single sample gave rise to the 7 T cell receptor beta chains below, sequenced in a study of human T cells and chemical hapten exposure. TCRdb itself ran the RACE reads through MiXCR, one entry per CDR3 protein. The repertoire holds tens of thousands of distinct CDR3 sequences, with approximately 11% as singletons. The time point here: patch test 1, 2 weeks after DPC sensitization. Noted treatment: therapeutic diphenylcyclopropenone sensitization with weekly scalp DPC. Total RNA was extracted from unfractionated whole blood. The sample was whole blood, taken in connection with sensitization to the hapten diphenylcyclopropenone (DPC). These receptors originate from a middle-aged woman with alopecia areata. Some clones in this sample may be carry-over from other donors' samples.

Ten or more counts support this clonotype. The chain links TRBV7-3 to TRBJ2-5; 12 bases are shared with TRBD2. This CDR3 has 15 residues. Germline loops: CDR1 SGHTA, CDR2 FQGTGA. The J segment lost 4 bases and the V segment lost 4 bases, leaving 4 bases of the junction unmatched. The DNA for the CDR3 is TGTGCCAGCAGCTCGACTAGCGGGAGAGGAGAGACCCAGTACTTC. This translates into CASSSTSGRGETQYF.

At least ten counts were recorded for this clonotype. V gene TRBV6-4 combines with J gene TRBJ1-1; perhaps TRBD1 as D (6 bases). Germline V gene sequence: CDR1 MRHNA, CDR2 SNTAGT. Trimming removed 3 bases at V and 10 bases at J, with 12 bases between. The CDR3 is made up of 12 amino acids. CDR3 DNA: TGTGCCAGCAGTGATGGAAGGGGGGGAGCTTTCTTT. Protein: CASSDGRGGAFF.

The rearrangement links TRBV18 to TRBJ1-5; perhaps TRBD1 as D (5 bases). There are 14 residues in the CDR3. V lost 2 bases and J lost 0, with 5 bases in between. Germline V CDR1 and CDR2: KGHSH, LQKENI. The CDR3 here is CASSPGGSNQPQHF. For the CDR3, the DNA is TGTGCCAGCTCACCAGGGGGTAGCAATCAGCCCCAGCATTTT.

This clonotype showed up just a few times. The chain employs TRBV10-2 and TRBJ2-1, with D maybe TRBD2 (6 bases). V lost 3 bases to trimming and J lost 9 bases, with 9 bases between them. The germline CDR1 and CDR2 sequences are WSHSY and SAAADI. The CDR3 has 12 amino acids. The CDR3 loop is CASSDREFEQFF. The CDR3 DNA is TGCGCCAGCAGTGATCGGGAGTTTGAGCAGTTCTTC.

This clonotype was seen repeatedly, ten times or more. The chain carries TRBV6-5 and TRBJ1-6; D perhaps matches TRBD1 (6 bases). Germline values: CDR1 MNHEY, CDR2 SVGAGI. Trimming stripped 0 bases from V and 7 bases from J, with 13 bases between. The CDR3 runs 16 residues. This chain's CDR3 is CASSYSMGAGNSPLHF. In DNA, the CDR3 is TGTGCCAGCAGTTACTCGATGGGGGCAGGGAATTCACCCCTCCACTTT.

This clonotype was seen a handful of times. In nucleotides, the CDR3 is TGCGCCAGCAGCTTGGGCCCGGGACAGGGCCAAGAGACCCAGTACTTC. It codes for CASSLGPGQGQETQYF. The rearrangement uses TRBV5-1 and TRBJ2-5; 9 bases map to TRBD1. V shed 0 bases, J shed 1 base, and the junction held 4 bases outside the gene matches. The CDR3 runs to 16 residues. Germline loops: CDR1 SGHRS, CDR2 YFSETQ.

The rearrangement uses TRBV18 and TRBJ1-1, with D perhaps TRBD1 (5 bases). The ends were cut back, 1 base at V and 4 bases at J, with 13 bases in the middle. Germline CDR1 reads KGHSH; CDR2 reads LQKENI. The CDR3 is made up of 15 amino acids. CDR3 sequence reads: CASSPRQGGTTEAFF. The CDR3 bases are TGTGCCAGCTCACCACGGCAGGGTGGTACCACTGAAGCTTTCTTT.